Sequencing of this TCR beta chain was carried out in a study of HIV-infected patients and healthy controls. This clonotype was found many times. Alpha and beta constant-region primers primed reverse transcription of about 470 ng RNA. Each of the alpha and beta chains got its own library through chain-specific third strand synthesis with indices. TCRdb re-analysed the 5' RACE reads in MiXCR, keeping a single row per CDR3 protein. The table shows roughly 22,000 distinct CDR3 sequences, with about 9% occurring only once. No cell fractionation was done, so the repertoire covers all unsorted peripheral blood T cells. Per germline, CDR1 KGHSH and CDR2 LQKENI. The CDR3 loop spans 15 amino acids. Trimming removed 4 bases from V and 8 bases from J, with 17 bases in between.

The sample comprised blood. V gene TRBV18 combines with J gene TRBJ1-4, with D possibly being TRBD1 (6 bases). This sequence originates from an adult in good health. The CDR3 DNA reads as TGTGCCAGCTCACGCGGACAGATCATAGCGGAAAAACTGTTTTTT. Its protein is CASSRGQIIAEKLFF.